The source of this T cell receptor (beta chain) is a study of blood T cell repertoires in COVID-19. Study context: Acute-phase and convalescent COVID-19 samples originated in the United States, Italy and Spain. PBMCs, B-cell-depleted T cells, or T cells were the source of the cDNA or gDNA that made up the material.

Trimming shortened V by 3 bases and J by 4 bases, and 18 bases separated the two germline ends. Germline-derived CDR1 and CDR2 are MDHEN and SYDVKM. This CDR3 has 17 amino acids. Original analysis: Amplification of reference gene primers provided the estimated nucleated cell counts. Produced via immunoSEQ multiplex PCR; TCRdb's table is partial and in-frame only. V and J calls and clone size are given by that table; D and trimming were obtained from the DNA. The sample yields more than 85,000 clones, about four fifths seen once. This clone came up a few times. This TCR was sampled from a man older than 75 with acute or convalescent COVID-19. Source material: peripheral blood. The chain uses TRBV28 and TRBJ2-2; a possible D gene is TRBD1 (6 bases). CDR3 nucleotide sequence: TGTGCCAGCAGTTTCCCCTCTAAGTCAGGGGTCACCGGGGAGCTGTTTTTT. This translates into CASSFPSKSGVTGELFF.